Detailed here is one T cell receptor beta chain. The antigen is unknown. Germline V lookup: CDR1 MNHEY, CDR2 SVGAGI. CDR3 length equals 15 residues. V shed 2 bases and J shed 5 bases, with 16 bases lying between them. Sequencing used immunoSEQ version 4 in survey mode. Measured with immunoSEQ multiplex PCR; TCRdb has only the in-frame clones, and not every one. Of thousands of clones listed, roughly 60% are singletons. The data were obtained in a study of persistence of HIV-infected CD4 T cells. General study results and limits: CMV- and Gag-responding cells had lower TCRbeta richness than CD3/CD28-responding cells.

Lysates of CMV-infected fibroblasts at approximately 10 ug/mL stimulated these cells. CD4+ T cells upregulating both CD40 ligand and CD69 were sorted as responding cells. For at least 4 years, plasma HIV-1 RNA was undetectable (<50 copies/mL). This clonotype was sampled from an adult man with HIV who was CMV-seropositive. The source material was CD4+ T cells sorted from PBMCs after roughly 20-hour stimulation, sampled from a patient who received antiretroviral therapy. This sequence joins TRBV6-5 and TRBJ2-7; a possible D gene is TRBD1 (6 bases). The CDR3 loop is CASSYAGDTRHEQYF. CDR3 in DNA: TGTGCCAGCAGTTACGCCGGGGACACTCGCCACGAGCAGTACTTC.